This record looks at one T cell receptor (beta chain) sequence and its context. The data were produced by immunoSEQ multiplex PCR, yet TCRdb's version contains in-frame clones alone and is incomplete. The sample records approximately 30,000 clones, approximately 93% being singletons. This entry belongs to a study of control samples from healthy donors and cancer patients. Germline CDR1 SGHVS, CDR2 FNYEAQ. This CDR3 has 16 residues. Trimming cost V 0 bases and J 8 bases, with 16 bases left between them. Sequencing used blood. This clonotype was obtained from a man in his fifties or sixties in good health. V gene TRBV7-6 combines with J gene TRBJ1-4; the D gene is possibly TRBD1 (5 bases). The CDR3 spells CASSLAIRGLGEKLFF. CDR3 nucleotide sequence: TGTGCCAGCAGCTTAGCGATCCGGGGCCTCGGGGAAAAACTGTTTTTT.